The 15 T cell receptor beta chains given below trace back to one sample, sequenced in a study of blood T cells in healthy people across ages. It was with a sample-barcoded 5' primer and a J-beta primer mix that a second PCR of roughly 7 to 12 cycles was run. TCRdb analysed the 5' RACE reads with MiXCR anew, one entry per CDR3 protein. Counted here are roughly 1.5 million distinct CDR3 sequences, under 55% occurring once; the ten biggest clones make up under 5%. Specimen: blood. These receptors originate from a woman aged 18-30 years in good health.

This chain connects TRBV6-1 to TRBJ2-7; D is ambiguous. Germline loops: CDR1 MNHNS, CDR2 SASEGT. CDR3 length equals 15 residues. V was clipped by 2 bases and J by 4 bases, with 15 bases between them. CDR3 loop: CASSENAPEPYEQYF. CDR3 coding DNA: TGTGCCAGCAGTGAAAATGCCCCAGAACCATACGAGCAGTACTTC.

The chain couples TRBV28 to TRBJ2-7, with D possibly matching TRBD2 (6 bases). V was clipped by 6 bases and J by 2 bases, with 17 bases between them. The CDR3 length is 15 residues. Germline CDR1 MDHEN, CDR2 SYDVKM. CDR3 in DNA: TGTGCCAGCAGCTCCCCCGCGGGAAGCGCCTACGAGCAGTACTTC. This codes for CASSSPAGSAYEQYF.

V gene TRBV7-2 combines with J gene TRBJ2-1; the match to TRBD2 covers 11 bases. V trimming: 2 bases; J trimming: 12 bases; junction bases outside the gene matches: 15. The V gene's germline CDR1 is SGHTA and CDR2 FQGNSA. The CDR3 extends over 17 amino acids. The CDR3 DNA sequence: TGTGCCAGCAGCTTATCCCTGACTAGCGGGAAGGAGGGCGGGCAGTTCTTC. As protein: CASSLSLTSGKEGGQFF.

This clonotype was detected only a few times. The chain has TRBV7-2 and TRBJ2-5; D may be TRBD2 (6 bases). Looked up from germline, CDR1 is SGHTA and CDR2 is FQGNSA. The CDR3 contains 17 residues. V was shortened by 2 bases and J by 5 bases, with 21 bases between the two germline ends. The CDR3 DNA reads TGTGCCAGCAGCTTATCCCCCGGAGGGGTTCTTTTGGAGACCCAGTACTTC. Translated: CASSLSPGGVLLETQYF.

This clonotype was seen a few times. V usage is TRBV7-4 and J usage is TRBJ1-5; D gene uncertain. Germline V lookup: CDR1 SGHVT, CDR2 SQSDAQ. Trimming pared 5 bases from V and 3 bases from J, leaving 14 bases between. This CDR3 comprises 15 residues. The CDR3 sequence: CASSPLGVNNQPQHF. CDR3 sequence (DNA): TGTGCCAGCAGCCCCCTCGGGGTAAACAATCAGCCCCAGCATTTT.

This clonotype was found a few times. This chain links TRBV12-3 or TRBV12-4 with TRBJ2-3; D perhaps matches TRBD1 (6 bases). Trimming removed 7 bases from V and 4 bases from J, with 15 bases in between. CDR3 length: 14 amino acids. CDR3 amino acids: CASNQGSSADTQYF. The CDR3 region has the DNA TGTGCCAGCAATCAGGGGTCCAGCGCAGATACGCAGTATTTT.

This clonotype was found a few times. CDR3 sequence: CASSQDLDRGETQYF. CDR3 nucleotide sequence: TGCGCCAGCAGCCAAGACCTAGACAGGGGGGAGACCCAGTACTTC. The rearrangement uses TRBV4-3 and TRBJ2-5; 9 positions match TRBD1. CDR1 LGHNA and CDR2 YSLEER come from the germline V gene. The CDR3 is 15 amino acids. The ends lost 0 bases at V and 5 bases at J; junction bases unmatched: 4.

The chain combines TRBV6-5 with TRBJ2-3; tentatively, D is TRBD1 or TRBD2 (5 bases each). V was trimmed by 2 bases and J by 1 base, leaving 10 bases between them. This CDR3 region has 15 residues. Germline assignment: CDR1 MNHEY and CDR2 SVGAGI. The CDR3 DNA sequence: TGTGCCAGCAGTTACGTCCAGGGAGGCACAGATACGCAGTATTTT. This translates into CASSYVQGGTDTQYF.

This clonotype was detected a few times. The chain recombines TRBV19 with TRBJ2-3; D is ambiguous. V lost 11 bases, J lost 2 bases, and 20 bases lay in between. Germline lookup yields CDR1 LNHDA and CDR2 SQIVND (reference sequence). CDR3 length: 15 amino acids. CDR3 amino acids: CASKPLVGFTDTQYF. For the CDR3, the DNA is TGTGCCTCAAAGCCCCTCGTCGGCTTCACAGATACGCAGTATTTT.

V usage is TRBV4-3 and J usage is TRBJ2-7; D possibly uses TRBD1 or TRBD2 (5 bases each). Germline assignment: CDR1 LGHNA and CDR2 YSLEER. This CDR3 spans 14 amino acids. V lost 4 bases and J 3 bases, leaving 13 bases between the germline ends. For the CDR3, the DNA is TGCGCCAGCAGCCCCTGGGACGGGTTCTACGAGCAGTACTTC. This sequence encodes CASSPWDGFYEQYF.

This clonotype was found a few times. V usage is TRBV6-1 and J usage is TRBJ1-2; 8 nucleotides match TRBD1. CDR3 size: 16 residues. Trimming at V came to 5 bases and at J to 4 bases, leaving 12 bases not matched to a gene. Per the germline V gene, CDR1 is MNHNS and CDR2 is SASEGT. CDR3 in DNA: TGTGCCAGCAGTCAGCCGGGGACAGGTTCCAGCTATGGCTACACCTTC. The encoded protein is CASSQPGTGSSYGYTF.

This sequence joins TRBV10-3 and TRBJ1-2; the match to TRBD1 covers 8 bases. V gave up 0 bases and J gave up 1 base; unmatched junction bases: 1. Per germline, CDR1 ENHRY and CDR2 SYGVKD. There are 15 residues in the CDR3. CDR3 DNA sequence: TGTGCCATCAGTGAGTCCGGGACAGGTAACTATGGCTACACCTTC. Its translation: CAISESGTGNYGYTF.

V is TRBV6-2 or TRBV6-3 and J is TRBJ1-5; weak D call: TRBD1 (5 bases). Trimming took 6 bases from V and 3 from J, leaving 15 bases between them. CDR3 length equals 15 residues. CDR1 is MNHEY, CDR2 SVGEGT, per germline. Here the CDR3 DNA reads TGTGCCAGCAGATTCCGGACATACACCAATCAGCCCCAGCATTTT. Translating gives CASRFRTYTNQPQHF.

V is TRBV29-1 and J is TRBJ1-4; D is uncertain. This CDR3 has 13 residues. In germline, CDR1 is SQVTM, CDR2 ANQGSEA. V was pared by 8 bases and J by 11 bases, with 21 bases between. This CDR3 reads CSIGFGLTKKLFF. The CDR3 DNA is TGCAGCATCGGATTTGGACTCACAAAGAAACTGTTTTTT. Together with reference TRBV29-1 and TRBJ1-4, the CDR3 gives the full variable domain: SAVISQKPSRDICQRGTSLTIQCQVDSQVTMMFWYRQQPGQSLTLIATANQGSEATYESGFVIDKFPISRPNLTFSTLTVSNMSPEDSSIYLCSIGFGLTKKLFFGSGTQLSVL.

The chain has TRBV20-1 and TRBJ1-2; TRBD1 aligns across 8 bases. Germline loops: CDR1 DFQATT, CDR2 SNEGSKA (reference sequence). The CDR3 sequence is 13 residues long. V lost 3 bases, J lost 3 bases, and 3 bases stayed unmatched. In DNA form, the CDR3 reads TGCAGTGCTAGCCCAGGGGGCTACTATGGCTACACCTTC. As protein: CSASPGGYYGYTF.